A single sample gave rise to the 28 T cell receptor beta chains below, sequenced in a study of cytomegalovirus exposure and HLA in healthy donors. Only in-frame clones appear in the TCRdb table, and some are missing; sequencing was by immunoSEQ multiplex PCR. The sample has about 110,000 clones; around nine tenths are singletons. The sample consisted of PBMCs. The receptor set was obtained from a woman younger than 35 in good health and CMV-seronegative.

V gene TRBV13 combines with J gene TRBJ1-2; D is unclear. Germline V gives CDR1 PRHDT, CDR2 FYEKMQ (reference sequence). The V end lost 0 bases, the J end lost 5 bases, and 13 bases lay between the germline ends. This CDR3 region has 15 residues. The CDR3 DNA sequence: TGTGCCAGCAGCTTAGGGGGTGGAGGCCGTTATGGCTACACCTTC. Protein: CASSLGGGGRYGYTF.

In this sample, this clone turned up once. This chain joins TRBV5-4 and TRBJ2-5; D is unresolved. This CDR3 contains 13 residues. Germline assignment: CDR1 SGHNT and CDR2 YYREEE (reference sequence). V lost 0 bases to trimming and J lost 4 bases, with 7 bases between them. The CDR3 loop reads CASSLDSLETQYF. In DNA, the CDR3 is TGTGCCAGCAGCTTGGACAGCTTAGAGACCCAGTACTTC.

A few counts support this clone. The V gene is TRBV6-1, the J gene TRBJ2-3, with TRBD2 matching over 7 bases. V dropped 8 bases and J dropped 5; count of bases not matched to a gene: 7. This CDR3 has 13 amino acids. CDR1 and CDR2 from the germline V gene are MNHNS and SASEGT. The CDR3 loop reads CASAGDWRDTQYF. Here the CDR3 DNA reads TGTGCCAGCGCGGGGGATTGGAGAGATACGCAGTATTTT.

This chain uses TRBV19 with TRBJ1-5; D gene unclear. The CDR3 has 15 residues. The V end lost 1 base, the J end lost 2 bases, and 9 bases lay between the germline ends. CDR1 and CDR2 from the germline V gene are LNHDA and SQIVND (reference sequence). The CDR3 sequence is CASSIALTGNQPQHF. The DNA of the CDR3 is TGTGCCAGTAGTATAGCCCTAACGGGCAATCAGCCCCAGCATTTT.

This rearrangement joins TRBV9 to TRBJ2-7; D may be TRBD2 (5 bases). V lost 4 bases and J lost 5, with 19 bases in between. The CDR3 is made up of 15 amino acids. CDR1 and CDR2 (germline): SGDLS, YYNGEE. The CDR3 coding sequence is TGTGCCAGCAGCCCCCTTGGTGGGCGGGTAGACGAGCAGTACTTC. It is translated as CASSPLGGRVDEQYF. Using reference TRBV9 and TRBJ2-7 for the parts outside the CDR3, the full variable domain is DSGVTQTPKHLITATGQRVTLRCSPRSGDLSVYWYQQSLDQGLQFLIQYYNGEERAKGNILERFSAQQFPDLHSELNLSSLELGDSALYFCASSPLGGRVDEQYFGPGTRLTVT.

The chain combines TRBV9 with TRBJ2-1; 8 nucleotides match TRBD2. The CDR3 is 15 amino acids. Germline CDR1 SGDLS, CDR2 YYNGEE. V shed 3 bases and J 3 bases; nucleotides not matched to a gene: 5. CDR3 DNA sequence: TGTGCCAGCAGCGCCGCGGGGGGCGTCTACAATGAGCAGTTCTTC. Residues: CASSAAGGVYNEQFF.

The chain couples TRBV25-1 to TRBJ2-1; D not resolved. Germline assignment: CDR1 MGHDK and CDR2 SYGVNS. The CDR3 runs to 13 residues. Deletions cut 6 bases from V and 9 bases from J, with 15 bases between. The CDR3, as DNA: TGTGCCAGCAGGATCACAGATTTGAGTGAGCAGTTCTTC. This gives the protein CASRITDLSEQFF.

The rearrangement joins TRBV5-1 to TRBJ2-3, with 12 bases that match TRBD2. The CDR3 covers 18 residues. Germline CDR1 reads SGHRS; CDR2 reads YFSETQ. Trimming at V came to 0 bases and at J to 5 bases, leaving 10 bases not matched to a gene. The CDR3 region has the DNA TGCGCCAGCAGCTTGGCTTCCCGACTAGCGGGGGCAAAAGATACGCAGTATTTT. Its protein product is CASSLASRLAGAKDTQYF.

In nucleotides, the CDR3 is TGCGCCAGCAGCCAAGAGTTCCCCGGGACAGGAAACACCATATATTTT. Its protein product is CASSQEFPGTGNTIYF. The genes are TRBV4-3 and TRBJ1-3; maybe TRBD1 (6 bases). In germline, CDR1 is LGHNA, CDR2 YSLEER. The CDR3 spans 16 residues. V lost 0 bases to trimming and J lost 4 bases, with 13 bases between them.

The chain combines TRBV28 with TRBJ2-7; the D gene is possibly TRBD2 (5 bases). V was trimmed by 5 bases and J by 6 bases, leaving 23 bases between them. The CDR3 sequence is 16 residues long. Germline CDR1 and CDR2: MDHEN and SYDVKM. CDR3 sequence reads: CASSPPKRLGFGEQYF. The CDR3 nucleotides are TGTGCCAGCAGTCCGCCTAAGCGGTTGGGCTTTGGCGAGCAGTACTTC. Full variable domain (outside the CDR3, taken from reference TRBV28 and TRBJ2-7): DVKVTQSSRYLVKRTGEKVFLECVQDMDHENMFWYRQDPGLGLRLIYFSYDVKMKEKGDIPEGYSVSREKKERFSLILESASTNQTSMYLCASSPPKRLGFGEQYFGPGTRLTVT.

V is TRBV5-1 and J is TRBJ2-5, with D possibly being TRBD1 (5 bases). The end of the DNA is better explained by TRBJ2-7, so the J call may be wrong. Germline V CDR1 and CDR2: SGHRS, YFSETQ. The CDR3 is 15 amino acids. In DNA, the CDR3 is TGCGCCTCCAGGGATCAGCTTGTAGCCGGGCTCGAGCAGTACTTC. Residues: CASRDQLVAGLEQYF.

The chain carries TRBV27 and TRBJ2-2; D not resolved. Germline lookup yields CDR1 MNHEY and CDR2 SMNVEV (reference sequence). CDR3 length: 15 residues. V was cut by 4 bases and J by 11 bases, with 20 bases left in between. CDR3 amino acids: CASSSRPSLQAELFF. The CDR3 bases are TGTGCCAGCAGTTCCCGCCCCAGCCTCCAGGCAGAGCTGTTTTTT.

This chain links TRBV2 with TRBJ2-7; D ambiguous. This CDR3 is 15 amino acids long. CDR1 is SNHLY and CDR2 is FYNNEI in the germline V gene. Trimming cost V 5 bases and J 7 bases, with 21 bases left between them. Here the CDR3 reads CASSLVVTTTLEQYF. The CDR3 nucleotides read TGTGCCAGCAGTCTGGTCGTGACCACTACGCTTGAGCAGTACTTC.

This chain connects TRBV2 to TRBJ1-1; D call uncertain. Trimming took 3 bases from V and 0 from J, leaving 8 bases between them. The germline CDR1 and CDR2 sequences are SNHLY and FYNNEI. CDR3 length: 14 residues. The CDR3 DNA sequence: TGTGCCAGCAGTGATGCTGCAGTGAACACTGAAGCTTTCTTT. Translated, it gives CASSDAAVNTEAFF.

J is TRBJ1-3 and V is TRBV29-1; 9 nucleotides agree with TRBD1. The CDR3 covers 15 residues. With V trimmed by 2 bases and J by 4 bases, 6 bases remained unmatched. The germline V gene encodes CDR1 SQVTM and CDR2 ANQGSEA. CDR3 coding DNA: TGCAGCGTTGAACGGGACAGGGCCCCCGGAAACACCATATATTTT. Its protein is CSVERDRAPGNTIYF.

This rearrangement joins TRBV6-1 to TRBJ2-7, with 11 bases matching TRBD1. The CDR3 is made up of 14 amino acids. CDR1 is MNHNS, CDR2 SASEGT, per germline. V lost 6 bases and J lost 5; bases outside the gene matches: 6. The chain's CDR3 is CASRPGTGGNEQYF. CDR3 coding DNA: TGTGCCAGCAGGCCCGGGACAGGGGGAAACGAGCAGTACTTC.

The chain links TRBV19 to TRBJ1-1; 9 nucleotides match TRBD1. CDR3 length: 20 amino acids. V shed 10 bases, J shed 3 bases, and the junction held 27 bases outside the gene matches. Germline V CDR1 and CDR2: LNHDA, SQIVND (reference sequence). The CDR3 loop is CAKKSPGGDRDREVYTEAFF. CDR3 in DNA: TGTGCCAAAAAAAGCCCGGGGGGAGACCGGGACAGGGAAGTGTACACTGAAGCTTTCTTT.

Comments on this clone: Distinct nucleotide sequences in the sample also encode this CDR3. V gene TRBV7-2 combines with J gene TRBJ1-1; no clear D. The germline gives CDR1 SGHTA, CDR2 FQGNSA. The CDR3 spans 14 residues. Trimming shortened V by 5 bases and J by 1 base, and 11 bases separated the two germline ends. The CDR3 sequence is CASSLNSGNTEAFF. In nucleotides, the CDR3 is TGTGCCAGCAGCCTTAATTCGGGGAACACTGAAGCTTTCTTT.

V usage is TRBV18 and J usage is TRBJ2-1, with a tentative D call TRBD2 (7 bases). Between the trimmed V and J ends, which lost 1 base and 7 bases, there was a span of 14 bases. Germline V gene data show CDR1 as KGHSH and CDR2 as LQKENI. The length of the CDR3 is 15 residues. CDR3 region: CASSPQGGPPNEQFF. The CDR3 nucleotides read TGTGCCAGCTCACCACAGGGGGGGCCCCCAAATGAGCAGTTCTTC.

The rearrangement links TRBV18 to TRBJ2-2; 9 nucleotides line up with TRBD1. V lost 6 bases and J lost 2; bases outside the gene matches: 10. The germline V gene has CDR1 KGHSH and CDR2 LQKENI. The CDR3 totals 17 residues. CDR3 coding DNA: TGTGCCAGCTCTCCGGGACAGGGCCTCCATAACACCGGGGAGCTGTTTTTT. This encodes CASSPGQGLHNTGELFF.

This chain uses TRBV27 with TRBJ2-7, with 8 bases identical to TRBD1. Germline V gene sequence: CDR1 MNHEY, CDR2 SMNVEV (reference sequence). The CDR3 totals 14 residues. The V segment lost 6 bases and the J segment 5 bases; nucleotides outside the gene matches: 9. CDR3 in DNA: TGTGCCAGCAGACCCGGGACAGGCTTCCACGAGCAGTACTTC. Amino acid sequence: CASRPGTGFHEQYF.

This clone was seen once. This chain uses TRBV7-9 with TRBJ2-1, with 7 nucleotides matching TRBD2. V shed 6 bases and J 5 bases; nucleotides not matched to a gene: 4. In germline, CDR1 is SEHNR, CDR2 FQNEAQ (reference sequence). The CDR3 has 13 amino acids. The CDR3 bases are TGTGCCAGCAGTAGGGAGGGGCACAATGAGCAGTTCTTC. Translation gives CASSREGHNEQFF.

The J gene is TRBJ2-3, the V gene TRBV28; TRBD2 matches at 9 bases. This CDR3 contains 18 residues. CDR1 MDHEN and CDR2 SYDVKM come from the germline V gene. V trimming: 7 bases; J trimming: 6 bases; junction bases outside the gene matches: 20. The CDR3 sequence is CASINPPGSGRPRDTQYF. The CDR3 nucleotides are TGTGCCAGCATCAACCCCCCGGGTAGCGGGAGACCGCGTGATACGCAGTATTTT.

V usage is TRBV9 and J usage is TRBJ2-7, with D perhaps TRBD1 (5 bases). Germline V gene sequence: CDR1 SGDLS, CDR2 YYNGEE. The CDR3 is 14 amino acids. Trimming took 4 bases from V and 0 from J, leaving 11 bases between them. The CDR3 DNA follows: TGTGCCAGCAGCTCAGGACACAGCTCCTACGAGCAGTACTTC. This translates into CASSSGHSSYEQYF.

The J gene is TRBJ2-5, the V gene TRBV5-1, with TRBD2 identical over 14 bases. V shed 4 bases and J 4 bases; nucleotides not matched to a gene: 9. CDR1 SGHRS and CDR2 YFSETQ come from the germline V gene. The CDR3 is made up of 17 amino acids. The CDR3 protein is CASSAPGLAGGRETQYF. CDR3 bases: TGCGCCAGCAGCGCCCCTGGACTAGCGGGAGGAAGAGAGACCCAGTACTTC.

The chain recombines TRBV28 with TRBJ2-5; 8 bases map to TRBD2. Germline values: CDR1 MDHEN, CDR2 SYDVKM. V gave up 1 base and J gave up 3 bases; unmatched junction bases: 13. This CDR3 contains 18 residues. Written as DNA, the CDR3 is TGTGCCAGCAGTTTATACGTGGCGGGGGGCGAGGGAAAAGAGACCCAGTACTTC. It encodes CASSLYVAGGEGKETQYF.

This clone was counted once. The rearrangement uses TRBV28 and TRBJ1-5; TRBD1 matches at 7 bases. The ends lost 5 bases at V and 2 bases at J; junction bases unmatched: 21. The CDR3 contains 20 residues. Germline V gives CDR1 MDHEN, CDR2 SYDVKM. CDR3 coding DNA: TGTGCCAGCAGTCCCTTAAAAAATTCAGGGGGTCGGGTTGGCAATCAGCCCCAGCATTTT. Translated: CASSPLKNSGGRVGNQPQHF.

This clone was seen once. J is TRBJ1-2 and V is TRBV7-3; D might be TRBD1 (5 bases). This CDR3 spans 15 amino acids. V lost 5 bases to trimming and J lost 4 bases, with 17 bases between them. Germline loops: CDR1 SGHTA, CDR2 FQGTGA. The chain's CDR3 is CASSPGRRSAYGYTF. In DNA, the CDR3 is TGTGCCAGCAGCCCAGGGCGGCGGTCGGCCTATGGCTACACCTTC.